These 24 T cell receptor beta chains originate from one sample sequenced in a study of OX40 agonist ivuxolimab in advanced cancers. TCRdb's table, derived via immunoSEQ multiplex PCR, lists solely in-frame clones and lacks some. The table includes 71,000 or so clones, about 88% detected once. The sample in question was CD4+ or CD8+ T cells sorted from blood, obtained in a trial of the OX40 agonist ivuxolimab. The receptors here all came from an adult with an advanced solid tumor such as melanoma, head and neck, liver or kidney cancer.

The chain couples TRBV28 to TRBJ1-2; TRBD1 is a possible D gene (5 bases). This CDR3 comprises 14 residues. Germline V gene sequence: CDR1 MDHEN, CDR2 SYDVKM. The V end was cut by 2 bases, the J end by 4 bases, with 11 bases between. The CDR3 DNA is TGTGCCAGCAGTTTAGGTCCGACAGTCTATGGCTACACCTTC. It translates to CASSLGPTVYGYTF.

This chain connects TRBV28 to TRBJ2-2, with TRBD2 matching 12 bases. J was trimmed by 3 bases and V by 8 bases; bases with no gene match: 10. The CDR3 has 17 residues. Germline CDR1 reads MDHEN; CDR2 reads SYDVKM. For the CDR3, the DNA is TGTGCCAGCGGTCGAACGGGACTAGCGGGTTACACCGGGGAGCTGTTTTTT. This translates into CASGRTGLAGYTGELFF.

The gene calls are TRBV6-6 and TRBJ1-2; the D is unclear. The CDR3 consists of 12 residues. Trimming shortened V by 6 bases and J by 4 bases, and 9 bases separated the two germline ends. The germline V gene has CDR1 MNHNY and CDR2 SVGAGI (reference sequence). CDR3: CASRPHSYGYTF. For the CDR3, the DNA is TGTGCCAGCAGACCCCATTCCTATGGCTACACCTTC.

This chain joins TRBV27 and TRBJ2-5; D remains unclear. The V and J ends lost 2 bases and 2 bases respectively, with 12 bases between them. Germline assignment: CDR1 MNHEY and CDR2 SMNVEV (reference sequence). The CDR3 length is 15 residues. CDR3 sequence: CASSLRIGQQETQYF. CDR3 coding DNA: TGTGCCAGCAGTTTAAGGATCGGGCAGCAAGAGACCCAGTACTTC.

This chain connects TRBV6-6 to TRBJ2-7; TRBD2 might be the D (6 bases). V was cut by 2 bases and J by 3 bases, with 8 bases left in between. Germline-derived CDR1 and CDR2 are MNHNY and SVGAGI (reference sequence). This CDR3 region has 13 residues. In nucleotides, the CDR3 is TGTGCCAGCAGTTACGGCGGGAACTACGAGCAGTACTTC. Amino acid sequence: CASSYGGNYEQYF.

This chain connects TRBV5-1 to TRBJ2-5; 10 bases align to TRBD1. The CDR3 runs to 14 residues. Germline lookup yields CDR1 SGHRS and CDR2 YFSETQ. The junction had 1 base not matched to a gene; V was cut back by 2 bases and J by 3 bases. This chain's CDR3 is CASSFGTGEETQYF. The CDR3 DNA sequence: TGCGCCAGCAGCTTCGGGACAGGGGAAGAGACCCAGTACTTC.

The chain recombines TRBV25-1 with TRBJ2-1; weak D call: TRBD1 (6 bases). Trimming removed 7 bases from V and 0 bases from J, with 10 bases in between. CDR3 length equals 14 residues. Per germline, CDR1 MGHDK and CDR2 SYGVNS. The CDR3 DNA reads TGTGCCAGCACCGGACAGAGCTCCTACAATGAGCAGTTCTTC. Protein sequence: CASTGQSSYNEQFF.

The chain recombines TRBV4-3 with TRBJ1-5, with D possibly matching TRBD1 (5 bases). V was pared by 3 bases and J by 6 bases, with 15 bases between. CDR3 size: 15 residues. The germline V gene has CDR1 LGHNA and CDR2 YSLEER. CDR3: CASSQDAQGRQPQHF. The CDR3, as DNA: TGCGCCAGCAGCCAGGATGCTCAGGGACGTCAGCCCCAGCATTTT.

The chain uses TRBV9 and TRBJ2-6; D unclear. The CDR3 extends over 13 amino acids. Germline V lookup: CDR1 SGDLS, CDR2 YYNGEE. The V gene lost 4 bases and the J gene lost 3 bases, with 5 bases spanning the gap. The CDR3 here is CASSNFGANVLTF. CDR3 bases: TGTGCCAGCAGCAATTTTGGGGCCAACGTCCTGACTTTC.

The CDR3 is CASSPLAIGTDTQYF. DNA of the CDR3: TGCGCCAGCAGCCCACTAGCGATTGGCACAGATACGCAGTATTTT. This chain links TRBV5-1 with TRBJ2-3, with 7 bases identical to TRBD2. The trim removed 4 bases at V and 1 base at J, leaving 6 bases unmatched. CDR3 length: 15 residues. Germline V gene data show CDR1 as SGHRS and CDR2 as YFSETQ.

The J gene is TRBJ2-3, the V gene TRBV28, with a tentative D call TRBD2 (6 bases). CDR3 length: 17 amino acids. Trimming shortened V by 3 bases and J by 2 bases, and 18 bases separated the two germline ends. In germline, CDR1 is MDHEN, CDR2 SYDVKM. CDR3 nucleotides: TGTGCCAGCAGTTTTAGAGGACGCGGGATATTCACAGATACGCAGTATTTT. Its translation is CASSFRGRGIFTDTQYF.

V usage is TRBV30 and J usage is TRBJ2-7, with D possibly being TRBD1 (6 bases). Trimming removed 2 bases from V and 2 bases from J, with 10 bases in between. The CDR3 has 13 residues. The V gene's germline CDR1 is GTSNPN and CDR2 SVGIG (reference sequence). The CDR3 sequence is CAWSPGQTYEQYF. For the CDR3, the DNA is TGTGCCTGGAGTCCCGGACAGACCTACGAGCAGTACTTC.

The rearrangement links TRBV27 to TRBJ1-5; D is unresolved. V gave up 3 bases and J gave up 3 bases, with 12 bases separating them. This CDR3 is 15 amino acids long. Germline assignment: CDR1 MNHEY and CDR2 SMNVEV (reference sequence). CDR3 residues: CASSFRTRDNQPQHF. Written as DNA, the CDR3 is TGTGCCAGCAGTTTCCGTACAAGGGACAATCAGCCCCAGCATTTT.

This sequence joins TRBV19 and TRBJ2-2; D gene ambiguous. The CDR3 consists of 14 residues. CDR1 is LNHDA, CDR2 SQIVND, per germline (reference sequence). Trimming removed 8 bases at V and 3 bases at J, with 13 bases between. For the CDR3, the DNA is TGTGCCAGTCAAGGTCCGACCTACACCGGGGAGCTGTTTTTT. Its protein product is CASQGPTYTGELFF. Based on the CDR3 plus reference TRBV19 and TRBJ2-2, the full variable domain is DGGITQSPKYLFRKEGQNVTLSCEQNLNHDAMYWYRQDPGQGLRLIYYSQIVNDFQKGDIAEGYSVSREKKESFPLTVTSAQKNPTAFYLCASQGPTYTGELFFGEGSRLTVL.

In this sample, this clone turned up a few times. J is TRBJ2-5 and V is TRBV19, with D possibly being TRBD1 (5 bases). The CDR3 is 14 residues long. The V end lost 5 bases, the J end lost 0 bases, and 10 bases lay between the germline ends. The V gene's germline CDR1 is LNHDA and CDR2 SQIVND (reference sequence). The CDR3 DNA is TGTGCCAGTAGTGGGGCAGCGAACCAAGAGACCCAGTACTTC. Protein sequence: CASSGAANQETQYF.

This sequence joins TRBV5-6 and TRBJ2-5; 14 nucleotides match TRBD2. Germline loops: CDR1 SGHDT, CDR2 YYEEEE. This CDR3 is built from 19 residues. Trimming cost V 3 bases and J 0 bases; bases outside gene matches: 10. The CDR3 region is CASSSLGLAGALYQETQYF. CDR3 bases: TGTGCCAGCAGCTCCCTGGGACTAGCGGGAGCCCTGTACCAAGAGACCCAGTACTTC.

This chain connects TRBV19 to TRBJ1-5; 10 positions match TRBD1. V trimming: 4 bases; J trimming: 13 bases; junction bases outside the gene matches: 4. The V gene's germline CDR1 is LNHDA and CDR2 SQIVND (reference sequence). The CDR3 contains 12 residues. The CDR3 is CASSRDRGQQHF. The CDR3 DNA follows: TGTGCCAGTAGTAGGGACAGGGGACAACAGCATTTT.

The J gene is TRBJ2-3, the V gene TRBV10-2, with TRBD2 matching 9 bases. Germline V gives CDR1 WSHSY, CDR2 SAAADI. V shed 10 bases, J shed 6 bases, and the junction held 5 bases outside the gene matches. The CDR3 extends over 12 amino acids. CDR3 DNA: TGCGCCACTTCTAGCGGGGCTGATACGCAGTATTTT. Translated, it gives CATSSGADTQYF.

The chain uses TRBV4-2 and TRBJ2-1, with TRBD2 identical over 16 bases. With 5 bases clipped from V and 8 bases from J, the junction kept 6 bases outside the gene matches. This CDR3 is 16 amino acids long. The V gene's germline CDR1 is LGHNA and CDR2 YNFKEQ. The CDR3 DNA is TGTGCCAGCAGCGGGACTAGCGGGAGGGCCGGGGATGAGCAGTTCTTC. Amino acid sequence: CASSGTSGRAGDEQFF.

The chain couples TRBV6-5 to TRBJ2-1; D call uncertain. The CDR3 is made up of 15 amino acids. The V end lost 4 bases, the J end lost 5 bases, and 15 bases lay between the germline ends. CDR1 and CDR2 from the germline V gene are MNHEY and SVGAGI. CDR3: CASSWGSSANNEQFF. The CDR3 DNA reads as TGTGCCAGCAGTTGGGGATCGAGCGCCAACAATGAGCAGTTCTTC.

The count of this clone is one. The chain recombines TRBV7-8 with TRBJ1-3, with D perhaps matching TRBD1 (5 bases). Trimming removed 2 bases at V and 3 bases at J, with 14 bases between. This CDR3 has 16 amino acids. The germline V gene encodes CDR1 SGHVS and CDR2 FQNEAQ. For the CDR3, the DNA is TGTGCCAGCAGCTTAACCCGGGGGTTACGTGGAAACACCATATATTTT. Protein: CASSLTRGLRGNTIYF.

The chain uses TRBV7-2 and TRBJ2-1; either TRBD1 or TRBD2 may fit D (5 bases each). Germline values: CDR1 SGHTA, CDR2 FQGNSA. Trimming stripped 5 bases from V and 8 bases from J, with 19 bases between. CDR3 size: 15 residues. CDR3 amino acids: CASSPGEGKGYEQFF. The CDR3, as DNA: TGTGCCAGCAGCCCCGGTGAGGGAAAGGGGTATGAGCAGTTCTTC.

This chain joins TRBV7-3 and TRBJ1-1, with D unclear. The germline CDR1 and CDR2 sequences are SGHTA and FQGTGA. Trimming removed 2 bases at V and 1 base at J, with 5 bases between. The CDR3 consists of 13 residues. The CDR3 reads CASSLSQNTEAFF. CDR3 DNA sequence: TGTGCCAGCAGCTTATCCCAGAACACTGAAGCTTTCTTT.

This chain uses TRBV4-2 with TRBJ2-7, with 11 bases aligning to TRBD2. CDR1 is LGHNA and CDR2 is YNFKEQ in the germline V gene. The CDR3 sequence is 16 residues long. Losses at the gene ends were 2 bases for V and 2 bases for J; bases not matched to a gene: 5. The CDR3 nucleotides read TGTGCCAGCAGCCAATCCGGGACTAGCGGAACCTACGAGCAGTACTTC. Amino acid sequence: CASSQSGTSGTYEQYF.